This entry describes one TCR beta chain. A few counts support this clonotype. Its antigen is currently not known. One base away there is no much larger clone; base qualities are not given. This specimen belongs to a study of human T cells and chemical hapten exposure (dated by TCRdb to 2020 to 2022). Regarding the study in general: Libraries were pooled for sequencing, and variation in per-sample TCR yields was attributed mainly to small differences in library volumes within the pool. Peripheral blood TCR repertoire changes were tracked in vivo in alopecia patients during primary and secondary sensitization to the hapten diphenylcyclopropenone (DPC). From each blood RNA sample, both TCR alpha and TCR beta chains were sequenced. General study outcomes and caveats: DPC sensitization did not change the number of TCRs with a frequency above 1 in 1000, and there was no evidence of changes in global repertoire structure. Repeated subsampling changed both the strength of the expansion versus patch-test correlation and the threshold at which that correlation became significant.

V and J lose 4 bases and 6 bases, and a span of 12 bases separates them. Reading from cysteine to phenylalanine, the CDR3 counts 13 amino acids. Only the CDR3 DNA stays, 39 bases, in frame from base 1. From the germline V gene, CDR1 is MNHEY and CDR2 is SVGEGT. Total RNA was extracted from unfractionated whole blood that had been collected in Tempus Blood RNA tubes. As TCR sequencing controls, roughly five healthy volunteers were used, with blood taken at day 0, 2 weeks and 6 weeks. The library was generated by 5' RACE. The sequencing machine was an Illumina MiSeq. Library preparation attached unique molecular identifiers to individual cDNA molecules for quantitative, reproducible TCR counting. Per the source publication's procedure: Samples had a median of 95,638 TCRs, with a range from 23,224 to 690,600. V, J and CDR3 annotation of the TCR reads was carried out using the Decombinator software suite. For PS versus PT1 abundance plots, all samples were subsampled to the same number of TCRs (28,000). TCRs were defined as expanded if absent before sensitization and observed at least eight times at the 2-week time point. TCRdb trimmed public reads at Q25 via fastp, called clones via MiXCR and kept in-frame beta chains. CDR3 protein sequences are deduplicated, and each keeps its most common genes and DNA. For this entry, the V and J calls and clone size follow TCRdb and not the study's own pipeline. The sample table records 120,000 to 150,000 distinct CDR3 sequences; over 3.5% of these occur just once. In total, the top ten clones hold around 1.4% of the sample.

The V and J segments used are TRBV6-2 or TRBV6-3 and TRBJ1-2, with the D segment identity uncertain. The receptor's source is a female donor in good health. The CDR3 has the sequence CASSSGRIDGYTF. In nucleotides, the sequence is TGTGCCAGCAGTTCAGGACGGATCGATGGCTACACCTTC.